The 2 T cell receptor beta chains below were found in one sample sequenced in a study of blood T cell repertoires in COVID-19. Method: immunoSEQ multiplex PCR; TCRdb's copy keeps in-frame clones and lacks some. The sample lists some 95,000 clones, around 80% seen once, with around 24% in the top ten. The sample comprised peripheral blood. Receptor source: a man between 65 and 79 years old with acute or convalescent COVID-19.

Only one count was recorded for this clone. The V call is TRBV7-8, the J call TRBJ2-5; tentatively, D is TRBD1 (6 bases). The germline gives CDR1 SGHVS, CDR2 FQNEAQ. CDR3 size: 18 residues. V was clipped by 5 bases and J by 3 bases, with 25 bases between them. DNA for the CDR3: TGTGCCAGCAGCCCCCTTCGGAGAACAGGGCCAAAAAAAGAGACCCAGTACTTC. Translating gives CASSPLRRTGPKKETQYF.

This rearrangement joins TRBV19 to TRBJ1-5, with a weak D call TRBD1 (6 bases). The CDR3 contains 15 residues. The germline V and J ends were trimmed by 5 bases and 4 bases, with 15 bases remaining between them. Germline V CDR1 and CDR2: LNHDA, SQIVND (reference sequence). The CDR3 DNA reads TGTGCCAGTAGTCTAACAGGGCCTCAAAATCAGCCCCAGCATTTT. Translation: CASSLTGPQNQPQHF.